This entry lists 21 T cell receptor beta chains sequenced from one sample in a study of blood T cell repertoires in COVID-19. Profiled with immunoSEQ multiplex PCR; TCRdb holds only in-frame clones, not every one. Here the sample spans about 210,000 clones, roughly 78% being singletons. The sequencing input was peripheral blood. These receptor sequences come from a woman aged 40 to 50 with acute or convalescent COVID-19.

DNA for the CDR3: TGCGCCAGCAGCCCCAGGGACTGGGGGACCTACGAGCAGTACTTC. Residues: CASSPRDWGTYEQYF. The chain has TRBV4-1 and TRBJ2-7, with a weak D call TRBD2 (6 bases). This CDR3 comprises 15 residues. Germline values: CDR1 MGHRA, CDR2 YSYEKL. V was trimmed by 4 bases and J by 2 bases, leaving 15 bases between them.

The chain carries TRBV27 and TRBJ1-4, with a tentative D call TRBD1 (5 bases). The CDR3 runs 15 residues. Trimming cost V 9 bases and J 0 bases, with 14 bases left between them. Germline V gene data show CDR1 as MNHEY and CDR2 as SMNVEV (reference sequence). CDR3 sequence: CASAPGGTTNEKLFF. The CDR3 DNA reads TGTGCCAGTGCCCCCGGGGGAACAACTAATGAAAAACTGTTTTTT. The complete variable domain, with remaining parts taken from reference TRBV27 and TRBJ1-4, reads EAQVTQNPRYLITVTGKKLTVTCSQNMNHEYMSWYRQDPGLGLRQIYYSMNVEVTDKGDVPEGYKVSRKEKRNFPLILESPSPNQTSLYFCASAPGGTTNEKLFFGSGTQLSVL.

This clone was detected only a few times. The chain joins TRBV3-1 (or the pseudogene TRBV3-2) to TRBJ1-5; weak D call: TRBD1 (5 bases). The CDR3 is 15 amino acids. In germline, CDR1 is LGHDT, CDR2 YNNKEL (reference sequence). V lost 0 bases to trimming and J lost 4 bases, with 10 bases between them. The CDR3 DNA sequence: TGTGCCAGCAGCCAAGATCTGGACAAGAATCAGCCCCAGCATTTT. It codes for CASSQDLDKNQPQHF.

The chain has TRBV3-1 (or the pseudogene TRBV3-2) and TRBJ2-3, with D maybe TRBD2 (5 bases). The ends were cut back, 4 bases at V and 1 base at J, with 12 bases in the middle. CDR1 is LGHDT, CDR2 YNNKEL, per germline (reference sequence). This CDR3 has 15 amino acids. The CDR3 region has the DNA TGTGCCAGCAGCCCCCCGGGTAGCGGCACAGATACGCAGTATTTT. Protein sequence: CASSPPGSGTDTQYF.

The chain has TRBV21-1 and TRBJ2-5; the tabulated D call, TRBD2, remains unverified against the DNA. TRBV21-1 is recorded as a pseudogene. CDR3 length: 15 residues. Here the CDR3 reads CASPNREGLMETQYF. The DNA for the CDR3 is TGTGCCAGCCCCAATAGGGAGGGACTGATGGAGACCCAGTACTTC.

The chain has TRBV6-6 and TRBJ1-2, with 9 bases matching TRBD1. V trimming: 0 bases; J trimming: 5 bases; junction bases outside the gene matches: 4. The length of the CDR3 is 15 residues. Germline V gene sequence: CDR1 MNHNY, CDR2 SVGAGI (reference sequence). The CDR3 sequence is CASSYSTGGIYGYTF. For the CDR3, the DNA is TGTGCCAGCAGTTACTCCACAGGGGGCATTTATGGCTACACCTTC.

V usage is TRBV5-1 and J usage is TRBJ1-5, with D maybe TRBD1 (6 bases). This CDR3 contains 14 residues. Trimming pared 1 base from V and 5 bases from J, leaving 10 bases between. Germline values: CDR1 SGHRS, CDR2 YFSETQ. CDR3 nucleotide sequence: TGCGCCAGCAGCTTGACAGGGAGAGATCAGCCCCAGCATTTT. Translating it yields CASSLTGRDQPQHF.

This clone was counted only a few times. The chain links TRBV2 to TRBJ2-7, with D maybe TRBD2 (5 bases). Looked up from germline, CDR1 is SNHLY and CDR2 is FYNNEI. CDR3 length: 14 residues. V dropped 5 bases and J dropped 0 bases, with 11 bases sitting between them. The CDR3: CASSWTVSSYEQYF. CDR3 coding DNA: TGTGCCAGCAGTTGGACTGTCAGCTCCTACGAGCAGTACTTC.

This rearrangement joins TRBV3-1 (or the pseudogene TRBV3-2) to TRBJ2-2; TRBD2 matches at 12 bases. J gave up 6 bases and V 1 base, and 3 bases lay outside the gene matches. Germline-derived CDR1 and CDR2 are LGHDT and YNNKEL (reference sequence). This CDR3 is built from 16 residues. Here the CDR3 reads CASSQVLAGGAGELFF. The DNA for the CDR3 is TGTGCCAGCAGCCAAGTCCTAGCGGGGGGGGCCGGGGAGCTGTTTTTT.

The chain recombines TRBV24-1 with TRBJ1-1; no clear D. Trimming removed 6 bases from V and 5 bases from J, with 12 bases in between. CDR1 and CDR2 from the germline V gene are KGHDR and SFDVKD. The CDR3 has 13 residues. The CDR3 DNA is TGTGCCACCAGTATCCCGGGTCGGACTGAAGCTTTCTTT. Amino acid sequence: CATSIPGRTEAFF.

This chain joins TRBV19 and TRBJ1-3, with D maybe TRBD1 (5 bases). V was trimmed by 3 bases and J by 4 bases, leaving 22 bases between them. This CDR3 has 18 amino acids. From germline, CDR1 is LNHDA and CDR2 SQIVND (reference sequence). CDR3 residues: CASSMAGNRLGSGNTIYF. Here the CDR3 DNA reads TGTGCCAGTAGTATGGCAGGGAACCGCCTGGGATCAGGAAACACCATATATTTT.

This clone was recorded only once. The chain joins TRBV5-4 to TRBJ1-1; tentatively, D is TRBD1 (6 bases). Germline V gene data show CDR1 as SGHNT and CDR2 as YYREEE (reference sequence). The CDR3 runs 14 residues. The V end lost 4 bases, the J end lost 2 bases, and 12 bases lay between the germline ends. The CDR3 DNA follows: TGTGCCAGCAGCCTACAGGGATTTAACACTGAAGCTTTCTTT. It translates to CASSLQGFNTEAFF.

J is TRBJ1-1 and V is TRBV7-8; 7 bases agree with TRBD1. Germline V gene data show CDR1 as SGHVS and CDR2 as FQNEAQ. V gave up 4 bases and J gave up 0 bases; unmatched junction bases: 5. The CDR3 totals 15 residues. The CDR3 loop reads CASSSRDSLNTEAFF. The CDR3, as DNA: TGTGCCAGCAGCTCCAGGGACAGTTTGAACACTGAAGCTTTCTTT.

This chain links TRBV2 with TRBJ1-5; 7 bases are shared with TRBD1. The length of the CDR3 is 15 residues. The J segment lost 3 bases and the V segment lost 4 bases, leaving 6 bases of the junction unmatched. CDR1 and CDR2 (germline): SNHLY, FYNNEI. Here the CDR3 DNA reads TGTGCCAGCAGTGGGGGGGACAGCTACAATCAGCCCCAGCATTTT. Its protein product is CASSGGDSYNQPQHF.

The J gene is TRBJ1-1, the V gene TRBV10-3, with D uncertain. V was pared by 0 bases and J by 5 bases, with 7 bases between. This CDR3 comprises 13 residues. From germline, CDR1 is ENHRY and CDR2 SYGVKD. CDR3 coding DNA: TGTGCCATCAGTGAGTCCGAGGTTACTGAAGCTTTCTTT. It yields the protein CAISESEVTEAFF.

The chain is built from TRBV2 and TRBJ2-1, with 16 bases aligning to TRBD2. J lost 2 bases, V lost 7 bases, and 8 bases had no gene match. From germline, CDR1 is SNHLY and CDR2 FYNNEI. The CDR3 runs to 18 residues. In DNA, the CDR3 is TGTGCCAGCACGTCCGGGACTAGCGGGAGGGCCCCCTACAATGAGCAGTTCTTC. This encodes CASTSGTSGRAPYNEQFF.

CDR3 in amino acids: CASSSSTGGRAYNEQFF. The CDR3 DNA reads TGTGCCAGCAGCTCATCGACAGGGGGGAGAGCCTACAATGAGCAGTTCTTC. This chain uses TRBV5-5 with TRBJ2-1; TRBD1 aligns across 9 bases. The CDR3 consists of 17 residues. Trimming removed 3 bases from V and 2 bases from J; junction bases left unmatched: 9. Germline V lookup: CDR1 SGHKS, CDR2 YYEKEE (reference sequence).

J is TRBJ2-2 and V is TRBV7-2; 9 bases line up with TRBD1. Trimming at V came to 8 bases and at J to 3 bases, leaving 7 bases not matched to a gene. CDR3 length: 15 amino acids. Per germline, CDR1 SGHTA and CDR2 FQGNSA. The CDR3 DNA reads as TGTGCCAGCCGGGGGACAGGGAGACACACCGGGGAGCTGTTTTTT. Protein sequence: CASRGTGRHTGELFF. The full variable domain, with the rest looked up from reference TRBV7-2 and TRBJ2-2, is GAGVSQSPSNKVTEKGKDVELRCDPISGHTALYWYRQSLGQGLEFLIYFQGNSAPDKSGLPSDRFSAERTGGSVSTLTIQRTQQEDSAVYLCASRGTGRHTGELFFGEGSRLTVL.

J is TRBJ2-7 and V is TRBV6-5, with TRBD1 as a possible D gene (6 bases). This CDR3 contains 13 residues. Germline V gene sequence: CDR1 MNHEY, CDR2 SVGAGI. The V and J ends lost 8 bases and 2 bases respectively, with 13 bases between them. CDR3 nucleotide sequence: TGTGCCAGCCCAGGGGATTTGGCCTACGAGCAGTACTTC. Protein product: CASPGDLAYEQYF.

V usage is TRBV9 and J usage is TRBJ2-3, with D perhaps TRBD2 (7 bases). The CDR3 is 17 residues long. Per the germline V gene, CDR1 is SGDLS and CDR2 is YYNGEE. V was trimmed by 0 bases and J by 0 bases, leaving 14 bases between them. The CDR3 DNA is TGTGCCAGCAGCGTAGAGGGAGGGGGGGGCAGCACAGATACGCAGTATTTT. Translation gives CASSVEGGGGSTDTQYF.

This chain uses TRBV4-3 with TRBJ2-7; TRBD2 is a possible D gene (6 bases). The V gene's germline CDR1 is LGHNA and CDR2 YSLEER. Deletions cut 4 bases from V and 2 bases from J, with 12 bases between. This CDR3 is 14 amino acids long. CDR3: CASSPHSGAYEQYF. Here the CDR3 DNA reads TGCGCCAGCAGCCCCCACTCGGGAGCCTACGAGCAGTACTTC.